The following is a T cell receptor (beta chain) sequence with its context. The antigen this receptor binds is unknown. There are no base qualities to consult, and no much larger clone falls within one base. The CDR1 and CDR2 encoded by the germline V gene (reference sequence) are LGHDT and YNNKEL. Cut back by 3 bases and 0 bases, the V and J ends lie 3 bases apart. Taken from cysteine to phenylalanine, the CDR3 has 12 residues. Only the CDR3 part of the read is kept: 36 bases, read in frame from the first base. Per the publication, the time point label means: about 28 days (+/-7) after the second vaccine dose. Because spike-specific TCR depth and breadth did not differ between the two schedules, AZD1222 recipients who got a second dose at roughly 4 weeks were pooled with those who got a second dose at roughly 12 weeks. Vaccinee samples were obtained from the UK trials COV001 and COV002, which included a single-blind randomized controlled phase 2/3 trial of AZD1222 (ChAdOx1 nCoV-19) in healthy adults. For TCRbeta chain sequencing, PBMC samples were collected from trial participants at day 0 and at day 28 after the second dose.

The entry originates in a study of T cell responses to AZD1222 COVID-19 vaccine (dated by TCRdb to the early 2020s). For the study in its entirety: TCR sequencing was performed for 230 to 250 trial participants, of whom about 210 were given two doses of AZD1222 and some 26 were given two doses of MenACWY control vaccine. Trial participants were enrolled into age subgroups of 18-55, 56-69 and 70-plus years, which contained roughly 150, 30 and 60 TCR-sequenced participants, respectively.

Points the paper makes about the study in general: After two AZD1222 doses, spike-specific TCR breadth and depth were significantly higher than at day 0 and than in MenACWY recipients. Conclusions about previously exposed vaccinees are limited, since just 5 to 7 AZD1222 recipients were seropositive for SARS-CoV-2 at baseline. Participants were mostly white British and included more females than males, and it was suggested by the authors that clonal diversity may have been underestimated. Because no day 14 peak-response samples were available, the repertoires could be characterized only after the peak T cell response. CD4 TCRs associated with the vaccine covered the entire spike protein, and the dominant responses were in regions 160-218 and 743-854. In the small 56-69-year group, the increase in depth fell short of significance, most likely because of low power. Reportedly, almost half of the unique spike-specific TCRs recognized epitopes lying outside the regions that are mutated in the B.1.351 and B.1.1.7 variants.

The CDR3 regions of human TCRbeta chains were analyzed by immunosequencing. In the source study's methods: TCRs in the repertoires were compared against a reference library of SARS-CoV-2-specific TCRs that had been generated with the MIRA antigen-specificity platform. Breadth was defined as the fraction of unique TCRs that were SARS-CoV-2-associated. Depth was defined as the fraction of total T cells that were SARS-CoV-2-associated. Using the MIRA data, every spike-specific TCR was mapped to the spike region that the TCR reacted to and assigned to either a CD4 or a CD8 class. Log10-transformed breadth and depth values were compared by one-way ANOVA with Sidak's multiple comparisons tests. TCRdb stores this immuneACCESS table with in-frame sequences only. Part of the clones is absent; in the studies checked, under half of the shortfall reflects unresolved V genes, and no reason is known for the rest. The V and J calls and clone size were taken over from that table, and D and trimming were inferred from the DNA. The sample records around 120,000 clones, roughly 86% of which are singletons. In total, the top ten clones hold under 20% of the sample.

The sample here was peripheral blood, taken 28 days after the second AZD1222 dose. The chain employs TRBV3-1 (or the pseudogene TRBV3-2) and TRBJ2-7; the D gene is unclear. The sequence was collected from an adult who received the AZD1222 COVID-19 vaccine. The CDR3 protein sequence reads: CASSQDSYEQYF. The DNA is as follows: TGTGCCAGCAGCCAGGACTCCTACGAGCAGTACTTC.